The 21 T cell receptor beta chains reported below all come from one sample, sequenced in a study of shared clonotypes between healthy human individuals. Assay used: immunoSEQ multiplex PCR; TCRdb lists only in-frame clones, some missing. In the table there are about 2 million clones, 85% to 95% of which are singletons. Sequencing was performed on naive CD4+ T cells sorted from blood. Noted subset: CD45RA+ positively selected. Every receptor here comes from a young man in good health.

The rearrangement links TRBV29-1 to TRBJ2-7, with no clear D. The CDR3 has 14 amino acids. V lost 4 bases and J lost 0, with 13 bases in between. CDR1 is SQVTM, CDR2 ANQGSEA, per germline. The CDR3, as DNA: TGCAGCGTTGGGCCCCGTGAAGCCTCCTACGAGCAGTACTTC. It translates to CSVGPREASYEQYF.

The chain recombines TRBV2 with TRBJ1-5, with a weak D call TRBD1 (6 bases). The CDR3 covers 14 residues. Trimming pared 6 bases from V and 3 bases from J, leaving 12 bases between. Looked up from germline, CDR1 is SNHLY and CDR2 is FYNNEI. The chain's CDR3 is CASSAGAPNQPQHF. The CDR3 DNA reads TGTGCCAGCAGCGCAGGGGCACCCAATCAGCCCCAGCATTTT.

The chain joins TRBV6-1 to TRBJ2-7; D tentatively reads TRBD1 or TRBD2 (5 bases each). This CDR3 comprises 15 residues. Trimming took off 6 bases at V and 7 bases at J, with 22 bases between the two ends. Germline V gene data show CDR1 as MNHNS and CDR2 as SASEGT. The CDR3 coding sequence is TGTGCCAGCAGCCGAGGTACGGGACGGAAGGTGGAGCAGTACTTC. It is translated as CASSRGTGRKVEQYF.

This rearrangement joins TRBV10-1 to TRBJ2-7; 10 positions agree with TRBD1. J lost 7 bases, V lost 0 bases, and 0 bases had no gene match. Germline CDR1 is WNHNN and CDR2 is SYGVQD (reference sequence). The CDR3 length is 13 residues. This chain's CDR3 is CASSESGQGEQYF. CDR3 nucleotide sequence: TGCGCCAGCAGTGAGTCGGGACAGGGGGAGCAGTACTTC.

To note about this clone: The junction does not match germline at one end; this may be a read error. J is TRBJ1-2 and V is TRBV28, with a possible D match to TRBD1 (5 bases). The CDR3 is made up of 14 amino acids. Germline V gene lookup returns CDR1 MDHEN and CDR2 SYDVKM. CDR3 residues: CASSLENSGVFVAF. The CDR3 DNA sequence: TGTGCCAGCAGTTTAGAAAATTCGGGGGTCTTCGTCGCCTTC.

The gene calls are TRBV7-2 and TRBJ1-2; a weak D match, TRBD1 (5 bases). The CDR3 is 15 residues long. V was clipped by 6 bases and J by 0 bases, with 14 bases between them. Per the germline V gene, CDR1 is SGHTA and CDR2 is FQGNSA. CDR3 nucleotide sequence: TGTGCCAGCAGGCCCCCCTGGGGCTCTAACTATGGCTACACCTTC. Its translation is CASRPPWGSNYGYTF.

A remark on this clone: This specimen includes other DNA sequences encoding the same CDR3. CDR3 residues: CAISEGGSPLHF. In DNA, the CDR3 is TGTGCCATCAGTGAGGGTGGGTCACCCCTCCACTTT. The chain couples TRBV10-3 to TRBJ1-6, with D uncertain. V was cut by 2 bases and J by 10 bases, with 6 bases left in between. Germline lookup yields CDR1 ENHRY and CDR2 SYGVKD. The CDR3 has 12 amino acids.

Concerning this clone itself: This specimen includes other DNA sequences encoding the same CDR3. The chain joins TRBV4-3 to TRBJ2-3; 9 bases line up with TRBD1. V was clipped by 8 bases and J by 3 bases; unmatched bases: 6. CDR1 is LGHNA, CDR2 YSLEER, per germline. The CDR3 runs 14 residues. This CDR3 is CASSLGTGTDTQYF. As DNA, the CDR3 is TGCGCCAGCTCGCTAGGGACAGGGACAGATACGCAGTATTTT.

The V and J genes are TRBV5-1 and TRBJ2-1, with TRBD1 identical over 10 bases. The CDR3 is 17 residues long. The trim removed 3 bases at V and 1 base at J, leaving 7 bases unmatched. From germline, CDR1 is SGHRS and CDR2 YFSETQ. Written as DNA, the CDR3 is TGCGCCAGCAGCTCCATACCGGGACAGGGGTCCTACAATGAGCAGTTCTTC. Translating gives CASSSIPGQGSYNEQFF.

V and J are TRBV7-8 and TRBJ1-1, with D perhaps matching TRBD1 (5 bases). The V end lost 1 base, the J end lost 4 bases, and 7 bases lay between the germline ends. This CDR3 region has 13 residues. Germline V gene lookup returns CDR1 SGHVS and CDR2 FQNEAQ. The CDR3 is CASSLEQATEAFF. CDR3 in DNA: TGTGCCAGCAGCTTAGAACAGGCCACTGAAGCTTTCTTT.

The rearrangement joins TRBV5-1 to TRBJ1-1; no clear D gene. Germline CDR1 is SGHRS and CDR2 is YFSETQ. Trimming took 5 bases from V and 0 from J, leaving 14 bases between them. This CDR3 is 15 amino acids long. The CDR3 DNA follows: TGCGCCAGCAGTTCCGGGAGGATCATGAACACTGAAGCTTTCTTT. It encodes CASSSGRIMNTEAFF.

Concerning this clone itself: At the DNA level, this CDR3 is encoded by other sequences in the same sample as well. The rearrangement joins TRBV30 to TRBJ2-5, with 7 bases lining up with TRBD2. In germline, CDR1 is GTSNPN, CDR2 SVGIG (reference sequence). This CDR3 spans 12 amino acids. The V segment lost 3 bases and the J segment 3 bases; nucleotides outside the gene matches: 1. The CDR3 protein is CAWSRGEETQYF. CDR3 sequence (DNA): TGTGCCTGGAGCCGGGGGGAAGAGACCCAGTACTTC. The full variable domain, rest sourced from reference TRBV30 and TRBJ2-5, is SQTIHQWPATLVQPVGSPLSLECTVEGTSNPNLYWYRQAAGRGLQLLFYSVGIGQISSEVPQNLSASRPQDRQFILSSKKLLLSDSGFYLCAWSRGEETQYFGPGTRLLVL.

This chain uses TRBV9 with TRBJ2-7, with 10 bases identical to TRBD1. The CDR3 loop spans 15 amino acids. J was trimmed by 1 base and V by 3 bases; bases with no gene match: 4. CDR1 and CDR2 from the germline V gene are SGDLS and YYNGEE. The CDR3 sequence is CASSGGQGRSYEQYF. The DNA of the CDR3 is TGTGCCAGCAGCGGGGGACAGGGGAGATCCTACGAGCAGTACTTC.

V usage is TRBV4-3 and J usage is TRBJ2-5; the match to TRBD2 covers 11 bases. Germline values: CDR1 LGHNA, CDR2 YSLEER. The J segment lost 4 bases and the V segment lost 0 bases, leaving 7 bases of the junction unmatched. The CDR3 covers 17 residues. The CDR3 DNA follows: TGCGCCAGCAGCCAAGAGTTGGTAGGACTAGCGGGAGAGACCCAGTACTTC. Protein sequence: CASSQELVGLAGETQYF.

The V call is TRBV7-6, the J call TRBJ1-1, with 10 nucleotides matching TRBD1. J was trimmed by 4 bases and V by 5 bases; bases with no gene match: 10. The CDR3 is 16 residues long. Germline values: CDR1 SGHVS, CDR2 FNYEAQ. This CDR3 is CASSPRTGGLGTEAFF. The CDR3 DNA reads TGTGCCAGCAGCCCGCGGACAGGGGGTTTGGGCACTGAAGCTTTCTTT.

The chain recombines TRBV7-3 with TRBJ2-1; 7 bases line up with TRBD2. This CDR3 is built from 14 residues. In germline, CDR1 is SGHTA, CDR2 FQGTGA. With 4 bases clipped from V and 5 bases from J, the junction kept 5 bases outside the gene matches. The CDR3 DNA follows: TGTGCCAGCAGCTCCCCGGGACTACACAATGAGCAGTTCTTC. Translated: CASSSPGLHNEQFF.

V and J are TRBV10-2 and TRBJ1-5; tentative D call: TRBD1 (6 bases). Germline-derived CDR1 and CDR2 are WSHSY and SAAADI. Deletions cut 0 bases from V and 7 bases from J, with 13 bases between. The length of the CDR3 is 15 residues. In DNA, the CDR3 is TGCGCCAGCAGTGAGTCCTACAGGGTGGGGCAGCCCCAGCATTTT. Translation gives CASSESYRVGQPQHF.

The chain employs TRBV19 and TRBJ2-1; D is perhaps TRBD2 (5 bases). V was clipped by 6 bases and J by 1 base, with 13 bases between them. From germline, CDR1 is LNHDA and CDR2 SQIVND (reference sequence). CDR3 size: 15 residues. The DNA of the CDR3 is TGTGCCAGTAGCCCTAGCCCGCAGTCCTACAATGAGCAGTTCTTC. Its protein product is CASSPSPQSYNEQFF.

V and J are TRBV7-2 and TRBJ2-5; the D is unclear. Germline assignment: CDR1 SGHTA and CDR2 FQGNSA. The CDR3 is 13 amino acids. Trimming stripped 8 bases from V and 0 bases from J, with 10 bases between. In nucleotides, the CDR3 is TGTGCCAGCGCCAACTTTAACCAAGAGACCCAGTACTTC. It translates to CASANFNQETQYF.

V and J are TRBV6-1 and TRBJ1-1; 8 bases agree with TRBD1. With 4 bases clipped from V and 4 bases from J, the junction kept 8 bases outside the gene matches. The germline CDR1 and CDR2 sequences are MNHNS and SASEGT. The CDR3 totals 15 residues. CDR3 DNA sequence: TGTGCCAGCAGTGGGTTGACAGGGGTTGGCACTGAAGCTTTCTTT. Its protein product is CASSGLTGVGTEAFF.

The J gene is TRBJ2-1, the V gene TRBV2, with D possibly being TRBD1 (5 bases). Per the germline V gene, CDR1 is SNHLY and CDR2 is FYNNEI. The germline V and J ends were trimmed by 4 bases and 7 bases, with 8 bases remaining between them. The CDR3 spans 12 residues. CDR3 protein: CASSAQVNEQFF. CDR3 sequence (DNA): TGTGCCAGCAGTGCACAGGTGAATGAGCAGTTCTTC.